The clone carrying this T cell receptor beta chain came up once. The sample is drawn from a study of blood T cell repertoires in COVID-19. Study as a whole: In each case, the material was cDNA or gDNA derived from T cells, B-cell-depleted T cells, or PBMCs.

Data came from immunoSEQ multiplex PCR; TCRdb stores just in-frame clones and leaves some out. Among around 300,000 clones, approximately 90% were seen once, and the ten largest hold 3% to 4%. Trimming took 7 bases from V and 5 from J; bases not matched to a gene: 4. The CDR3 covers 13 residues. Looked up from germline, CDR1 is SGHTA and CDR2 is FQGNSA. The sample consisted of peripheral blood. J is TRBJ2-1 and V is TRBV7-2; 8 bases map to TRBD1. This TCR came from a woman between 45 and 60 years old with active or convalescent COVID-19. In DNA form, the CDR3 reads TGTGCCAGCATCCGGACAGGGAACAATGAGCAGTTCTTC. Amino acid sequence: CASIRTGNNEQFF.